The TCR beta chain under discussion was sequenced for a study of blood T cell repertoires in COVID-19. Assay: immunoSEQ multiplex PCR; the TCRdb copy retains only in-frame clones and omits some. Among 180,000 or so clones listed, about 91% were seen once. This clone has just one count. The CDR3 is 18 residues long. The germline V gene encodes CDR1 SGHNT and CDR2 YYREEE (reference sequence). V dropped 4 bases and J dropped 8; count of bases not matched to a gene: 13. Assignments of participants to cohorts depended upon their own reported clinical history. The receptor's source is a woman in her thirties or forties with acute COVID-19. The J gene is TRBJ2-1, the V gene TRBV5-4, with TRBD2 matching over 15 bases. Sequenced sample: PBMCs or T cells enriched from blood (not recorded which). The CDR3 nucleotides read TGTGCCAGCAGCCCACGGACTAGCGGGGGGGCCGGGGCCTATGAGCAGTTCTTC. Its protein product is CASSPRTSGGAGAYEQFF.